This is a list of T cell receptor beta chains from one sample in a study of PD-L1 blockade in urothelial cancer. Only in-frame clones appear in the TCRdb table, and some are missing; sequencing was by immunoSEQ multiplex PCR. This table holds around 50,000 clones, more than 70% found once. This sample comprised PBMCs, obtained around atezolizumab (anti-PD-L1) treatment. These TCRs come from a man aged 55-75 years with urothelial cancer. Each CDR3 is given without its conserved first and last residue.

v_gene	j_gene	CDR3aa
TRBV18	TRBJ2-3	ASSPTGTPDTQY
TRBV10-2	NA	ASRYSGGFSYEQY
TRBV5-1	TRBJ2-1	ASSLADDWEQF
TRBV29-1	TRBJ1-1	SVLDRTEAF
TRBV19	TRBJ1-5	ASTSGTPNQPQH
TRBV7-6	TRBJ1-2	ASSPSGGDLYGYT
TRBV10-3	TRBJ1-5	AISESGGGPQH
TRBV10-2	TRBJ1-3	ASSEQGRSGNTIY
TRBV5-4	TRBJ2-7	ASSQGSGPPGEQY
TRBV2	TRBJ1-4	ASEAPNEKLF
TRBV5-1	TRBJ2-2	ASSQTGGSVGELF